This paragraph covers one T cell receptor (beta chain) sequence. Its target is not known. Researchers ran the PCR with 60 Vbeta and 13 Jbeta primers. Repertoires were generated with immunoSEQ multiplex PCR, while TCRdb's copy carries only in-frame clones and drops some. The top ten hold roughly 4.4% of the sample, which has over 100,000 clones, over 60% seen once. The data derive from a study of cytomegalovirus exposure and HLA in healthy donors. Findings and limits, study-wide: The study assumed roughly uniform donor sequencing depth for presence/absence analyses. Reportedly, diagnosis of cytomegalovirus status by the classifier showed high specificity and sensitivity. In an earlier analysis, most TCR beta V segments were productive about 87% or about 30% of the time. Later analysis demonstrated an association between a missense DCLRE1C variant and TCR beta V- and J-gene trimming.

The germline V gene has CDR1 SGHRS and CDR2 YFSETQ. J was trimmed by 4 bases and V by 4 bases; bases with no gene match: 6. This CDR3 comprises 15 residues. This TCR was recovered from a man aged 30 to 45 in good health and CMV-seropositive. Sample: PBMCs. This sequence joins TRBV5-1 and TRBJ1-4; 8 positions agree with TRBD1. CDR3 region: CASSLTGGNNEKLFF. The CDR3 coding sequence is TGCGCCAGCAGCCTCACAGGGGGGAATAATGAAAAACTGTTTTTT.